This TCR beta chain comes out of a study of T-cell memory formation after mild COVID-19. This clonotype came up many times. Its antigen is currently unknown. Study-wide results and limits: Pre-infection memory showed some responding clones, and this suggested that cross-reactive memory joined. Of the contracting clones, CD4+ ones lay mainly in CM and EM, and CD8+ ones in EMRA.

TCRdb ran MiXCR on the 5' RACE reads and lists one entry per CDR3 protein. Altogether around 530,000 distinct CDR3 sequences are present, about 22% being singletons, with the ten largest covering approximately 8%. The CDR3 runs to 16 residues. Germline values: CDR1 LNHDA, CDR2 SQIVND (reference sequence). V gave up 8 bases and J gave up 1 base, with 20 bases separating them. This chain connects TRBV19 to TRBJ1-1; perhaps TRBD1 as D (5 bases). Specimen: PBMCs or a T cell subset sorted from them (not recorded which). The clonotype originates from an adult woman who had mild COVID-19 (a few samples of this study predate the infection). Cell type and time point are not known. The CDR3 DNA is TGTGCCAGTGGGGGGGTTCCGGGAATGTGGAACACTGAAGCTTTCTTT. Amino acid sequence: CASGGVPGMWNTEAFF.